These T cell receptor beta chains were read from a single sample in a study of post-analysis software for immune sequencing data. Each CDR3 protein gets one entry after TCRdb re-called the PCR reads with MiXCR. This table has fewer than 550,000 distinct CDR3 sequences, 34% appearing once. Specimen: blood. The receptors derive from a girl under 18 with multiple sclerosis. Both conserved end residues are part of each CDR3. Where a row states a size, it is once, few, many or the class of an expanded clone; other rows omit it.

clone size: -; J gene: TRBJ2-1; V gene: TRBV6-1; CDR3 protein: CASSESMWQFF
clone size: -; J gene: TRBJ1-1; V gene: TRBV5-8; CDR3 protein: CASSQGSLNTEAFF
clone size: -; J gene: TRBJ2-2; V gene: TRBV7-3; CDR3 protein: CASSVGQNTGELFF
clone size: few; J gene: TRBJ2-7; V gene: TRBV3-1; CDR3 protein: CASSRSHSGGVYEQYF
clone size: few; J gene: TRBJ1-2; V gene: TRBV24-1; CDR3 protein: CATSEKGNYGYTF
clone size: few; J gene: TRBJ2-1; V gene: TRBV29-1; CDR3 protein: CSVGAVKPSYNEQFF
clone size: -; J gene: -; V gene: TRBV7-9; CDR3 protein: CASRNEGTSTYNEQYF
clone size: few; J gene: TRBJ2-7; V gene: TRBV7-9; CDR3 protein: CASSTSTVAYEQYF
clone size: -; J gene: TRBJ2-1; V gene: TRBV5-6; CDR3 protein: CASSLVVTPYNEQFF
clone size: -; J gene: -; V gene: TRBV20-1; CDR3 protein: CSARDFQGQRYEQYF
clone size: few; J gene: TRBJ1-4; V gene: TRBV6-4; CDR3 protein: CASQGALDEKLFF
clone size: -; J gene: TRBJ2-3; V gene: TRBV6-4; CDR3 protein: CASSDSATLVDTQYF
clone size: -; J gene: TRBJ2-7; V gene: TRBV21-1; CDR3 protein: CASSKVVANEQYF
clone size: -; J gene: TRBJ1-4; V gene: TRBV7-9; CDR3 protein: CASRRPEATNEKLFF